Shown below are 20 T cell receptor beta chains from a single sample sequenced in a study of T cell clonality in common variable immunodeficiency. Produced via immunoSEQ multiplex PCR; TCRdb's table is partial and in-frame only. The profile covers approximately 56,000 clones, none occurring a single time. Sequenced: peripheral blood mononuclear cells. Receptors originate from a person aged 18-69 years in good health.

The table lists this clone with many counts. The read comes to an end 3 residues before the CDR3 does, leaving the germline J gene to fill in the end. This chain connects TRBV7-2 to TRBJ2-1; TRBD1 aligns across 7 bases. CDR3 size: 13 residues. Per the germline V gene, CDR1 is SGHTA and CDR2 is FQGNSA. After removal of 8 bases from V and 6 bases from J, the junction contained 7 bases not matched to a gene. The CDR3 reads CASGTAQTNEQFF. CDR3 DNA, as far as it was read: TGTGCCAGCGGGACAGCCCAAACCAATGAG.

This clone was recorded at least ten times. The read comes to an end 3 residues before the CDR3 does, leaving the germline J gene to fill in the end. The chain has TRBV5-1 and TRBJ2-6, with 13 bases lining up with TRBD2. CDR3 length: 22 residues. From germline, CDR1 is SGHRS and CDR2 YFSETQ. V dropped 3 bases and J dropped 0; count of bases not matched to a gene: 15. The DNA read from the CDR3 is TGCGCCAGCAGCTCGAGACTAGCGGGGGGCGGGGGCTTCAACTCTGGGGCCAACGTC. Translated, it gives CASSSRLAGGGGFNSGANV. In full, the CDR3 is CASSSRLAGGGGFNSGANVLTF.

This clone came up a few times. The read terminates 3 residues ahead of where the CDR3 ends, so the germline J gene completes it. The chain joins TRBV11-2 to TRBJ1-5; the D gene is possibly TRBD1 (5 bases). This CDR3 region has 13 residues. Germline V gene lookup returns CDR1 SGHAT and CDR2 FQNNGV. Trimming took 5 bases from V and 5 from J, leaving 10 bases between them. CDR3 loop: CASSRGDDQPQHF. CDR3 DNA (partial): TGTGCCAGCAGCCGGGGGGACGATCAGCCC.

This clone showed up many times. The missing CDR3 end, 3 residues past where the read stops, is filled in from the germline J gene. The chain recombines TRBV20-1 with TRBJ1-5; no clear D gene. V was trimmed by 6 bases and J by 3 bases, leaving 15 bases between them. The CDR3 length is 14 residues. Germline CDR1 and CDR2: DFQATT and SNEGSKA (reference sequence). Incomplete CDR3 DNA: TGCAGTGCAAATCAGGCTCTCCTCAATCAGCCC. It is translated as CSANQALLNQP. The full CDR3 protein reads CSANQALLNQPQHF.

Concerning this clone itself: The CDR3 goes on 3 residues after the read ends, and that part is filled in from the germline J gene. The chain joins TRBV18 to TRBJ1-2; D possibly corresponds to TRBD1 (5 bases). Germline values: CDR1 KGHSH, CDR2 LQKENI. The CDR3 consists of 15 residues. CDR3 sequence reads: CASSPGRGSRNDYTF. CDR3 DNA, as far as it was read: TGTGCCAGCTCACCAGGGAGGGGTTCGAGGAACGAC.

This clone was counted at least ten times. The DNA ends 3 residues before the CDR3 does, and the rest of the CDR3 is filled in from the germline J gene. The genes are TRBV20-1 and TRBJ2-3; no clear D gene. The CDR3 loop spans 14 amino acids. Germline loops: CDR1 DFQATT, CDR2 SNEGSKA (reference sequence). The CDR3: CTARPVSSTDTQYF. CDR3 DNA, as far as it was read: TGCACCGCTAGACCCGTGTCTAGCACAGATACG.

With regard to this clone: Read coverage stops 3 residues before the CDR3 terminus; the germline J gene supplies the remainder. The V gene is TRBV7-6, the J gene TRBJ2-7; a possible D gene is TRBD1 (6 bases). V was cut by 10 bases and J by 4 bases, with 14 bases left in between. The CDR3 loop spans 12 amino acids. Germline CDR1 and CDR2: SGHVS and FNYEAQ. The CDR3 sequence: CANFTGSYEQYF. The CDR3 bases that were read are TGTGCCAACTTTACAGGGTCTTACGAG.

At least ten counts were recorded for this clone. Coverage ceases 3 residues before the CDR3 finishes, and the germline J gene fills in the end. This sequence joins TRBV6-1 and TRBJ2-1, with a possible D match to TRBD1 (5 bases). Germline V gene sequence: CDR1 MNHNS, CDR2 SASEGT. This CDR3 is 16 amino acids long. Trimming cost V 4 bases and J 0 bases, with 13 bases left between them. The part of the CDR3 DNA that was read is TGTGCCAGCAGTGGCCGCCAGGGCGCCTCCTACAATGAG. This translates into CASSGRQGASYNE. The full-length CDR3 reads as CASSGRQGASYNEQFF.

This clone was detected only a few times. The CDR3 extends 3 residues past the end of the read, so its final part is completed from the germline J gene. The chain joins TRBV2 to TRBJ2-2, with 9 positions matching TRBD2. The germline CDR1 and CDR2 sequences are SNHLY and FYNNEI. The J segment lost 7 bases and the V segment lost 11 bases, leaving 8 bases of the junction unmatched. This CDR3 has 13 residues. Partial CDR3 DNA: TGTGCCCAGCGGGGGGCTGGTGTCGGGGAG. Protein product: CAQRGAGVGE. The full CDR3 is CAQRGAGVGELFF. Together with reference TRBV2 and TRBJ2-2, the CDR3 gives the full variable domain: EPEVTQTPSHQVTQMGQEVILRCVPISNHLYFYWYRQILGQKVEFLVSFYNNEISEKSEIFDDQFSVERPDGSNFTLKIRSTKLEDSAMYFCAQRGAGVGELFFGEGSRLTVL.

Ten or more counts support this clone. The read ends 3 residues shy of where the CDR3 ends; the end is completed using the germline J gene. The chain employs TRBV30 and TRBJ1-5; 8 bases map to TRBD1. With V trimmed by 2 bases and J by 6 bases, 9 bases remained unmatched. Germline CDR1 is GTSNPN and CDR2 is SVGIG (reference sequence). This CDR3 has 15 amino acids. The CDR3 DNA, read in part, is TGTGCCTGGAGTCGGGGCAGGGGGCGCACTCAGCCC. The encoded protein is CAWSRGRGRTQP. The full CDR3 is CAWSRGRGRTQPQHF.

In this sample, this clone turned up many times. The chain's CDR3 is CAWRADSYGQPQHF. CDR3 DNA, as far as it was read: TGTGCCTGGAGGGCGGACAGTTATGGTCAGCCC. The chain is built from TRBV30 and TRBJ1-5; possible D gene TRBD1, 6 bases. The read ends 3 residues before the CDR3 terminus; that terminus is restored from the germline J gene. This CDR3 spans 14 amino acids. CDR1 is GTSNPN and CDR2 is SVGIG in the germline V gene (reference sequence). The V gene lost 3 bases and the J gene lost 6 bases, with 15 bases spanning the gap.

This clone was observed at least ten times. The CDR3 end lies 3 residues beyond the end of the read and is filled in from the germline J gene. The rearrangement links TRBV18 to TRBJ2-5, with a weak D call TRBD1 (5 bases). This CDR3 comprises 14 residues. Trimming shortened V by 6 bases and J by 7 bases, and 18 bases separated the two germline ends. CDR1 and CDR2 (germline): KGHSH, LQKENI. CDR3 DNA, as far as it was read: TGTGCCAGCTCTATAAGGGGCTCCTCCGCGACC. The encoded protein is CASSIRGSSAT. The full CDR3 protein reads CASSIRGSSATQYF.

This clone has at least ten counts. The CDR3 goes on 3 residues after the read ends, and that part is filled in from the germline J gene. The rearrangement uses TRBV7-3 and TRBJ2-2; TRBD2 matches at 12 bases. V lost 3 bases and J lost 6; bases outside the gene matches: 5. The CDR3 has 16 amino acids. Germline V gene data show CDR1 as SGHTA and CDR2 as FQGTGA. CDR3 loop: CASSLTLAGGPGELFF. The sequenced part of the CDR3 DNA is TGTGCCAGCAGCTTGACTCTAGCGGGAGGGCCCGGGGAG.

The table lists this clone with many counts. The CDR3 end falls 3 residues outside the read, so it is completed with the germline J gene. The V call is TRBV5-1, the J call TRBJ2-3; D is unclear. With 4 bases removed from V and 4 bases from J, the gap between germline ends came to 10 bases. Germline-derived CDR1 and CDR2 are SGHRS and YFSETQ. The CDR3 covers 13 residues. The chain's CDR3 is CASSLAEADTQYF. CDR3 bases read: TGCGCCAGCAGCCTCGCGGAAGCAGATACG.

This clone was detected ten times or more. The DNA ends 3 residues before the CDR3 does, and the rest of the CDR3 is filled in from the germline J gene. V usage is TRBV12-3 or TRBV12-4 and J usage is TRBJ2-2, with 9 bases fitting TRBD2. This CDR3 has 17 amino acids. J gave up 6 bases and V 2 bases, and 10 bases lay outside the gene matches. Incomplete CDR3 DNA: TGTGCCAGCAGTTTAAGTAGCGGGGGCCTCTGGGCCGGGGAG. This codes for CASSLSSGGLWAGE. The whole CDR3 sequence is CASSLSSGGLWAGELFF.

CDR3 bases read: TGCGCCAGCAGCTTGGAAGGACTAGCGGGAGACAGCACAGATACC. Translating it yields CASSLEGLAGDSTDT. The whole CDR3 region reads CASSLEGLAGDSTDTQYF. This chain joins TRBV5-1 and TRBJ2-5; 13 bases are a match to TRBD2. The CDR3 is cut off 3 residues early in the read; its end comes from the germline J gene. The CDR3 consists of 18 residues. Germline V gene lookup returns CDR1 SGHRS and CDR2 YFSETQ.

As regards this clone: With the read ending 3 residues before the CDR3 end, the germline J gene is used to fill in that end. The genes are TRBV18 and TRBJ1-3; D is uncertain. CDR1 and CDR2 (germline): KGHSH, LQKENI. Trimming pared 3 bases from V and 0 bases from J, leaving 3 bases between. The CDR3 has 13 amino acids. Here the CDR3 reads CASSPGSGNTIYF. The DNA read from the CDR3 is TGTGCCAGCTCACCCGGCTCTGGAAACACC.

A remark on this clone: Coverage ceases 3 residues before the CDR3 finishes, and the germline J gene fills in the end. The rearrangement joins TRBV5-1 to TRBJ2-3; D not certain. This CDR3 spans 14 amino acids. The germline gives CDR1 SGHRS, CDR2 YFSETQ. The CDR3 bases that were read are TGCGCCAGCAGCCTATTCGACACGCAAGAGACG. Its protein product is CASSLFDTQET. In full, the CDR3 is CASSLFDTQETQYF.

This clone was detected ten times or more. The read halts 3 residues ahead of the CDR3 end, with the missing end drawn from the germline J gene. J is TRBJ2-1 and V is TRBV7-6, with 12 bases fitting TRBD2. J lost 6 bases, V lost 3 bases, and 6 bases had no gene match. The CDR3 is made up of 16 amino acids. Germline CDR1 and CDR2: SGHVS and FNYEAQ. The covered CDR3 bases are TGTGCCAGCAGCTTTGGGCTAGCGGGAGGGGGCAATGAG. It specifies CASSFGLAGGGNE. The whole CDR3 protein is CASSFGLAGGGNEQFF.

This clone was detected ten times or more. The read is 3 residues too short to cover the CDR3 end, so that end is filled in from the germline J gene. This chain links TRBV7-3 with TRBJ2-2; D not certain. The V gene's germline CDR1 is SGHTA and CDR2 FQGTGA. The CDR3 is 12 residues long. V was trimmed by 4 bases and J by 8 bases, leaving 8 bases between them. The covered CDR3 bases are TGTGCCAGCAGCTATTTAAGGGGGGAG. Amino acid sequence: CASSYLRGE. From start to end, the CDR3 is CASSYLRGELFF.